The source of this T cell receptor (beta chain) is a study of cytomegalovirus exposure and HLA in healthy donors. The PCR used 60 Vbeta and 13 Jbeta primers. Clones were sequenced by immunoSEQ multiplex PCR, and TCRdb holds only the in-frame ones, with some missing. The sample lists about 180,000 clones; 70% to 85% were seen once. The CDR3 is made up of 14 amino acids. V shed 4 bases and J 0 bases; nucleotides not matched to a gene: 1. Germline CDR1 SGHNT, CDR2 YYREEE (reference sequence). In regard to this clone: Its antigen is unidentified. Other nucleotide sequences in the sample specify the same CDR3.

Study-wide points: At a 0.05 false discovery rate, a later analysis found some 17,000 TCR beta sequences to be associated with HLA alleles.

The receptor was derived from a woman aged 40 to 50 in good health and CMV-seronegative. What was sequenced was PBMCs. The chain couples TRBV5-4 to TRBJ1-5; 7 nucleotides match TRBD1. The CDR3, as DNA: TGTGCCAGCAGCGCAGGGGGTAGCAATCAGCCCCAGCATTTT. Residues: CASSAGGSNQPQHF.